One and the same sample provided the 30 T cell receptor beta chains below, sequenced in a study of regulatory T cells in long-lasting Graves disease. iRepertoire HTBI primers and Arm-PCR of CDR3 regions built TCR beta libraries. TCRdb called the multiplex PCR reads again in MiXCR, with one record for every CDR3 protein. The sample carries about 440,000 distinct CDR3 sequences, approximately 16% recorded once. The time point denotes: newly diagnosed GD, antithyroid drugs for less than 3 months. The TCR library was made from RNA extracted from PBMCs. These sequences were also reported in another study, on T cells in Graves' hyperthyroidism and ophthalmopathy.

This sample comprised peripheral blood mononuclear cells (PBMCs), obtained at new diagnosis, from a patient treated with antithyroid drugs. The receptors were gathered from a woman under 30 with Graves disease.

The chain recombines TRBV5-6 with TRBJ2-4, with D hard to call. This CDR3 has 15 amino acids. CDR1 and CDR2 from the germline V gene are SGHDT and YYEEEE. Trimming shortened V by 4 bases and J by 0 bases, and 11 bases separated the two germline ends. The CDR3 sequence is CASSGTELAKNIQYF. CDR3 DNA sequence: TGTGCCAGCAGCGGAACAGAACTAGCCAAAAACATTCAGTACTTC.

The V call is TRBV20-1, the J call TRBJ1-4, with D possibly being TRBD1 (5 bases). CDR1 and CDR2 from the germline V gene are DFQATT and SNEGSKA (reference sequence). V was pared by 6 bases and J by 10 bases, with 12 bases between. CDR3 size: 11 residues. CDR3: CSATTGGKLFF. CDR3 DNA sequence: TGCAGTGCCACAACCGGGGGAAAACTGTTTTTT.

The V and J genes are TRBV30 and TRBJ2-3; unclear D gene. Trimming took off 8 bases at V and 5 bases at J, with 11 bases between the two ends. CDR3 length: 11 amino acids. Germline V gene data show CDR1 as GTSNPN and CDR2 as SVGIG (reference sequence). CDR3 nucleotide sequence: TGTGCCGGAGAGACGGGAGATACGCAGTATTTT. Translating it yields CAGETGDTQYF.

This clonotype has a handful of counts. The rearrangement joins TRBV7-8 to TRBJ2-2, with D tentatively TRBD1 (5 bases). The CDR3 extends over 16 amino acids. Trimming shortened V by 1 base and J by 0 bases, and 9 bases separated the two germline ends. In germline, CDR1 is SGHVS, CDR2 FQNEAQ. The CDR3 sequence is CASSLGWGANTGELFF. CDR3 DNA sequence: TGTGCCAGCAGCTTAGGTTGGGGCGCGAACACCGGGGAGCTGTTTTTT.

This clonotype was detected many times. The rearrangement joins TRBV6-1 to TRBJ2-7; D is possibly TRBD2 (6 bases). CDR1 and CDR2 (germline): MNHNS, SASEGT. This CDR3 comprises 14 residues. The V end lost 4 bases, the J end lost 6 bases, and 16 bases lay between the germline ends. The CDR3 DNA sequence: TGTGCCAGCAGTGCTAGTACGGGAGTTGGCGAGCAGTACTTC. Amino acid sequence: CASSASTGVGEQYF.

The chain combines TRBV7-2 with TRBJ2-4, with D perhaps given as TRBD1 or TRBD2 (5 bases each). Germline CDR1 reads SGHTA; CDR2 reads FQGNSA. V shed 4 bases and J shed 0 bases, with 25 bases lying between them. The CDR3 is 20 amino acids. CDR3 region: CASSSLGLRETASAKNIQYF. The CDR3 DNA reads as TGTGCCAGCAGCTCACTAGGGCTTAGGGAGACAGCTTCAGCCAAAAACATTCAGTACTTC.

The rearrangement uses TRBV11-3 and TRBJ2-2; TRBD2 is a possible D gene (6 bases). V lost 5 bases, J lost 4 bases, and 14 bases lay in between. The CDR3 is 15 amino acids. Germline V gene data show CDR1 as SGHNT and CDR2 as YENEEA. Here the CDR3 reads CASSRPGRITGELFF. The CDR3 DNA reads TGTGCCAGCAGCCGACCTGGGAGGATCACCGGGGAGCTGTTTTTT.

At least ten counts were recorded for this clonotype. The chain combines TRBV20-1 with TRBJ2-1; D remains unclear. Trimming took 1 base from V and 5 from J, leaving 18 bases between them. Looked up from germline, CDR1 is DFQATT and CDR2 is SNEGSKA (reference sequence). CDR3 length: 16 amino acids. In DNA, the CDR3 is TGCAGTGCTAGAGTGGTGAATAGCAGCACAGACAATGAGCAGTTCTTC. This gives the protein CSARVVNSSTDNEQFF.

The chain has TRBV12-3 or TRBV12-4 and TRBJ2-1; TRBD2 matches 7 bases. This CDR3 has 16 residues. The trim removed 3 bases at V and 2 bases at J, leaving 7 bases unmatched. This CDR3 reads CASSLVSSGTYNEQFF. The CDR3 DNA is TGTGCCAGCAGTTTGGTGTCGAGCGGGACCTACAATGAGCAGTTCTTC.

The V and J genes are TRBV6-2 or TRBV6-3 and TRBJ1-1; D gene uncertain. Germline V gene sequence: CDR1 MNHEY, CDR2 SVGEGT. Trimming stripped 7 bases from V and 2 bases from J, with 11 bases between. CDR3 size: 13 residues. The CDR3 protein is CASTPDRNTEAFF. DNA for the CDR3: TGTGCCAGCACCCCGGATAGAAACACTGAAGCTTTCTTT.

In its sample, this clonotype was seen many times. The DNA of the CDR3 is TGTGCCAGCAGCTCGTCTAGCGGGAGTCGTGGTGAGCAGTTCTTC. This encodes CASSSSSGSRGEQFF. This sequence joins TRBV7-2 and TRBJ2-1, with TRBD2 matching 10 bases. Germline V lookup: CDR1 SGHTA, CDR2 FQGNSA. V was pared by 4 bases and J by 9 bases, with 9 bases of the junction left unmatched. The length of the CDR3 is 15 residues.

This clonotype was observed many times. The V call is TRBV7-2, the J call TRBJ2-7, with D perhaps TRBD2 (6 bases). The CDR3 length is 15 residues. V was cut by 1 base and J by 5 bases, with 15 bases left in between. Per the germline V gene, CDR1 is SGHTA and CDR2 is FQGNSA. CDR3 protein: CASSLEVRELNEQYF. CDR3 coding DNA: TGTGCCAGCAGCTTAGAAGTTCGGGAGTTAAACGAGCAGTACTTC.

This clonotype has at least ten counts. The V call is TRBV12-3 or TRBV12-4, the J call TRBJ2-1; possibly TRBD2 for D (6 bases). This CDR3 is 17 amino acids long. V dropped 7 bases and J dropped 0 bases, with 19 bases sitting between them. CDR3 amino acids: CASTDSGGVDSYNEQFF. CDR3 sequence (DNA): TGTGCCAGCACCGACTCCGGGGGAGTGGACTCCTACAATGAGCAGTTCTTC.

This clonotype was observed a few times. The chain links TRBV14 to TRBJ2-1; D unresolved. CDR3 size: 13 residues. The germline V gene encodes CDR1 SGHDN and CDR2 FVKESK. V lost 3 bases, J lost 9 bases, and 12 bases lay in between. CDR3 protein: CASSQLVLGEQFF. The CDR3 DNA reads TGTGCCAGCAGCCAGCTCGTCCTGGGTGAGCAGTTCTTC.

The sample holds many counts of this clonotype. The chain couples TRBV7-9 to TRBJ2-7; 13 nucleotides match TRBD2. This CDR3 comprises 17 residues. V dropped 5 bases and J dropped 1; count of bases not matched to a gene: 8. Germline V gene sequence: CDR1 SEHNR, CDR2 FQNEAQ (reference sequence). The CDR3 DNA sequence: TGTGCCAGCAGCCCCGGACTAGCGGGAGCAGAGTCCTACGAGCAGTACTTC. It yields the protein CASSPGLAGAESYEQYF.

Points on this clonotype: This may arise from a read error, as a much more abundant clone is one base away. The V and J genes are TRBV20-1 and TRBJ2-3; D tentatively reads TRBD1 or TRBD2 (5 bases each). V lost 0 bases, J lost 3 bases, and 10 bases lay in between. The CDR3 is 14 amino acids. Germline V gene data show CDR1 as DFQATT and CDR2 as SNEGSKA (reference sequence). The CDR3 nucleotides read TGCAGTGCTAGAGATGGGGCGGGTACAGATACGCAGTATTTT. Encoded protein: CSARDGAGTDTQYF.

This clonotype appeared many times. This rearrangement joins TRBV11-2 to TRBJ1-1; D may be TRBD1 (6 bases). In germline, CDR1 is SGHAT, CDR2 FQNNGV. Between the trimmed V and J ends, which lost 3 bases and 1 base, there was a span of 12 bases. CDR3 length: 15 residues. CDR3 residues: CASSFKGEKNTEAFF. In DNA, the CDR3 is TGTGCCAGCAGCTTTAAGGGGGAGAAGAACACTGAAGCTTTCTTT.

This clonotype occurred many times. The chain joins TRBV6-2 or TRBV6-3 to TRBJ2-1; D is perhaps TRBD2 (6 bases). The V gene's germline CDR1 is MNHEY and CDR2 SVGEGT. CDR3 length equals 16 residues. V lost 5 bases and J lost 7, with 21 bases in between. The DNA for the CDR3 is TGTGCCAGCAGTCCCGGGACTTCACACTGGATTAATGAGCAGTTCTTC. Translation gives CASSPGTSHWINEQFF.

This clonotype was seen repeatedly, ten times or more. This rearrangement joins TRBV20-1 to TRBJ2-3, with TRBD2 as a possible D gene (6 bases). V was shortened by 3 bases and J by 3 bases, with 16 bases between the two germline ends. The length of the CDR3 is 15 residues. Germline V CDR1 and CDR2: DFQATT, SNEGSKA (reference sequence). CDR3 nucleotides: TGCAGTGCTAGTCCCAGGAGGGGTGGGACAGATACGCAGTATTTT. It encodes CSASPRRGGTDTQYF.

This clonotype was counted ten times or more. V and J are TRBV5-4 and TRBJ2-7, with TRBD1 matching 8 bases. Germline loops: CDR1 SGHNT, CDR2 YYREEE (reference sequence). V was pared by 4 bases and J by 5 bases, with 11 bases of the junction left unmatched. This CDR3 spans 15 amino acids. CDR3 bases: TGTGCCAGCAGCCGAACCACCGGACAGGGTGACGAGCAGTACTTC. Protein sequence: CASSRTTGQGDEQYF.

This clonotype was seen a handful of times. The rearrangement joins TRBV4-1 to TRBJ2-7; TRBD1 might be the D (5 bases). The germline V and J ends were trimmed by 0 bases and 1 base, with 13 bases remaining between them. The CDR3 spans 16 residues. In germline, CDR1 is MGHRA, CDR2 YSYEKL. The CDR3 DNA sequence: TGCGCCAGCAGCCAAGACCCCAGCAGGGTTTCCTACGAGCAGTACTTC. Encoded protein: CASSQDPSRVSYEQYF.

This clonotype was counted a few times. The chain links TRBV28 to TRBJ2-2; 11 bases map to TRBD2. After removal of 6 bases from V and 4 bases from J, the junction contained 13 bases not matched to a gene. CDR3 size: 18 residues. Germline V gene lookup returns CDR1 MDHEN and CDR2 SYDVKM. The CDR3 protein is CASSTSDSGRGFTGELFF. Here the CDR3 DNA reads TGTGCCAGCAGCACGTCCGATAGCGGGAGGGGGTTCACCGGGGAGCTGTTTTTT.

The J gene is TRBJ2-2, the V gene TRBV6-9; perhaps TRBD1 as D (6 bases). Trimming cost V 4 bases and J 4 bases, with 10 bases left between them. The CDR3 contains 14 residues. Germline loops: CDR1 MNHGY, CDR2 SVAAGI. The CDR3 DNA is TGTGCCAGCAGTTTTGTACAGGGCACCGGGGAGCTGTTTTTT. Amino acid sequence: CASSFVQGTGELFF.

A note on this clonotype: At one of its ends the junction is not consistent with the germline gene, which may arise from a read error. The chain couples TRBV4-2 to TRBJ2-1, with TRBD2 matching over 7 bases. This CDR3 contains 16 residues. Germline V lookup: CDR1 LGHNA, CDR2 YNFKEQ. The CDR3 reads CASSQEPRDYLNEQFF. Here the CDR3 DNA reads TGTGCCAGCAGTCAAGAACCTCGGGACTATTTAAATGAGCAGTTCTTC.

There are many counts of this clonotype. V usage is TRBV28 and J usage is TRBJ2-1; the D gene is possibly TRBD1 (5 bases). This CDR3 contains 14 residues. Trimming removed 3 bases at V and 1 base at J, with 7 bases between. Germline lookup yields CDR1 MDHEN and CDR2 SYDVKM. The CDR3 region has the DNA TGTGCCAGCAGTTTGACAGTTTCCTACAATGAGCAGTTCTTC. Its translation: CASSLTVSYNEQFF.

This clonotype has a count of ten or more. The chain combines TRBV28 with TRBJ2-3, with D possibly matching TRBD2 (6 bases). The CDR3 extends over 18 amino acids. With 3 bases removed from V and 5 bases from J, the gap between germline ends came to 24 bases. The germline V gene has CDR1 MDHEN and CDR2 SYDVKM. DNA for the CDR3: TGTGCCAGCAGTTTCCTGGAACTAGCCTCAACCTGGGAAGATACGCAGTATTTT. Translating gives CASSFLELASTWEDTQYF.

This clonotype was recorded at least ten times. The chain employs TRBV10-3 and TRBJ1-1; the match to TRBD1 covers 8 bases. Germline loops: CDR1 ENHRY, CDR2 SYGVKD. The CDR3 loop spans 13 amino acids. Unmatched junction bases numbered 2, after V lost 3 bases and J lost 5 bases. CDR3 coding DNA: TGTGCCATCAGTGAACAGGGGGAAACTGAAGCTTTCTTT. Protein product: CAISEQGETEAFF.

The genes are TRBV24-1 and TRBJ2-2; 9 bases are shared with TRBD1. Germline-derived CDR1 and CDR2 are KGHDR and SFDVKD. CDR3 size: 14 residues. V shed 10 bases, J shed 3 bases, and the junction held 5 bases outside the gene matches. The CDR3 nucleotides are TGTGCCACTGCGACAGGGGGAGACACCGGGGAGCTGTTTTTT. This sequence encodes CATATGGDTGELFF.

This clonotype appeared many times. The chain employs TRBV2 and TRBJ1-5; 7 nucleotides match TRBD1. Germline values: CDR1 SNHLY, CDR2 FYNNEI. The CDR3 is made up of 14 amino acids. The ends lost 5 bases at V and 5 bases at J; junction bases unmatched: 6. CDR3 sequence: CASSFDRAYQPQHF. The CDR3 coding sequence is TGTGCCAGCAGTTTCGACAGGGCATATCAGCCCCAGCATTTT.

This clonotype was found many times. This chain joins TRBV27 and TRBJ2-2; D remains unclear. CDR1 is MNHEY, CDR2 SMNVEV, per germline (reference sequence). The CDR3 covers 14 residues. V lost 6 bases to trimming and J lost 6 bases, with 14 bases between them. The CDR3 is CASSPSLSAGELFF. The DNA for the CDR3 is TGTGCCAGCAGCCCGTCGCTTTCCGCCGGGGAGCTGTTTTTT.